The T cell receptor (beta chain) described here comes from a study of Ad26.COV2.S vaccination and SARS-CoV-2 variants. Study information: Into the muscle, Ad26.COV2.S was dosed once or twice, 56 days apart. Study-level points and caveats: Similar non-spike TCR breadth was seen in vaccine and placebo recipients.

The CDR3 loop spans 15 amino acids. Trimming removed 0 bases at V and 2 bases at J, with 10 bases between. Germline CDR1 and CDR2: KGHSH and LQKENI. Of note for this clone: Its antigen is currently unknown.

As for treatment: roughly 20 received Ad26.COV2.S at low or high dose, single or two shots; a few received placebo; per-sample allocation not given. All samples were drawn on day 63, counting from the first vaccine or placebo injection. An Ad26 vector carrying the Wuhan-strain SARS-CoV-2 spike served as the vaccine. Sequencing was performed with immunoSEQ multiplex PCR; in TCRdb, only in-frame clones are kept and a portion is missing. The table has about 400,000 clones, 80% to 95% seen once. The chain joins TRBV18 to TRBJ2-5; D not certain. The specimen comprised peripheral blood, sampled in a trial of Ad26.COV2.S vaccine versus placebo. The receptor comes from a person between 18 and 65 years old who received the Ad26.COV2.S COVID-19 vaccine or a placebo. This chain's CDR3 is CASSPPNHPQETQYF. The CDR3 region has the DNA TGTGCCAGCTCACCACCGAACCACCCGCAAGAGACCCAGTACTTC.